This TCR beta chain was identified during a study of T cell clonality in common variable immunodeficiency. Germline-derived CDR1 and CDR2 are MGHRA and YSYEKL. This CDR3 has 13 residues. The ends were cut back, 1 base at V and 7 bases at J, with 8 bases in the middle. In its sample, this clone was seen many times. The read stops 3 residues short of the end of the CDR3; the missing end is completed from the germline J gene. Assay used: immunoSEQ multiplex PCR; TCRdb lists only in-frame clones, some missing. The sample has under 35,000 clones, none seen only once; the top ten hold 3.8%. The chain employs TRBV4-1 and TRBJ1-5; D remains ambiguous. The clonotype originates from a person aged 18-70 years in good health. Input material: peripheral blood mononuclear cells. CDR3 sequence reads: CASSQVTLQPQHF. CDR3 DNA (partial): TGCGCCAGCAGCCAAGTGACTCTACAGCCC.